The 5 T cell receptor beta chains below were found in one sample sequenced in a study of cytomegalovirus exposure and HLA in healthy donors. PCR involved 60 Vbeta and 13 Jbeta primers. The table came from immunoSEQ multiplex PCR; TCRdb's copy has only in-frame clones and leaves some out. The sample consists of about 180,000 clones, approximately 80% of them appearing once. What was sequenced was PBMCs. The receptors stem from a girl aged 2 to 10 in good health and CMV-seropositive.

The chain employs TRBV28 and TRBJ1-5, with D maybe TRBD1 (5 bases). The CDR3 length is 15 residues. CDR1 MDHEN and CDR2 SYDVKM come from the germline V gene. Trimming removed 2 bases from V and 4 bases from J, with 12 bases in between. This CDR3 reads CASSLPGTENQPQHF. CDR3 DNA: TGTGCCAGCAGTTTACCTGGGACTGAGAATCAGCCCCAGCATTTT.

The chain recombines TRBV5-6 with TRBJ2-5; D perhaps matches TRBD2 (6 bases). Germline V gene lookup returns CDR1 SGHDT and CDR2 YYEEEE. The length of the CDR3 is 13 residues. V gave up 6 bases and J gave up 4 bases, with 13 bases separating them. CDR3 loop: CASNFPGRETQYF. For the CDR3, the DNA is TGTGCCAGCAACTTTCCCGGGAGAGAGACCCAGTACTTC.

The genes are TRBV6-6 and TRBJ2-2; D is uncertain. Between the trimmed V and J ends, which lost 5 bases and 8 bases, there was a span of 9 bases. Germline CDR1 is MNHNY and CDR2 is SVGAGI (reference sequence). The CDR3 sequence is 12 residues long. CDR3 amino acids: CASSPLEGELFF. The CDR3 DNA reads TGTGCCAGCAGTCCTTTAGAGGGGGAGCTGTTTTTT.

The genes are TRBV6-5 and TRBJ1-6; D uncertain. This CDR3 has 16 amino acids. From germline, CDR1 is MNHEY and CDR2 SVGAGI. The V end lost 0 bases, the J end lost 10 bases, and 16 bases lay between the germline ends. For the CDR3, the DNA is TGTGCCAGCAGTTACTCGATCGCCTCCGGGAGGTCACCCCTCCACTTT. Its protein product is CASSYSIASGRSPLHF.

This chain joins TRBV6-5 and TRBJ1-5, with 7 bases lining up with TRBD1. After removal of 7 bases from V and 3 bases from J, the junction contained 6 bases not matched to a gene. CDR3 length equals 14 residues. Germline lookup yields CDR1 MNHEY and CDR2 SVGAGI. CDR3 nucleotide sequence: TGTGCCAGCACATGGACAGGATTCAATCAGCCCCAGCATTTT. This sequence encodes CASTWTGFNQPQHF.